This T cell receptor (beta chain) was retrieved from a study of shared clonotypes between healthy human individuals. This CDR3 region has 13 residues. The V gene lost 6 bases and the J gene lost 5 bases, with 14 bases spanning the gap. Per the germline V gene, CDR1 is SQVTM and CDR2 is ANQGSEA. Using immunoSEQ multiplex PCR, the repertoire was profiled, and TCRdb retains in-frame clones only, with some absent. The data contain about 87,000 clones, roughly half of them singletons. The sequence was collected from a woman between 40 and 50 years old in good health. Some clones in this sample may be carry-over from other donors' samples. Sequenced: PBMCs. The gene calls are TRBV29-1 and TRBJ2-1; D unclear. CDR3 in DNA: TGCAGCGTCGCGTCACACGCCAACAATGAGCAGTTCTTC. Residues: CSVASHANNEQFF.